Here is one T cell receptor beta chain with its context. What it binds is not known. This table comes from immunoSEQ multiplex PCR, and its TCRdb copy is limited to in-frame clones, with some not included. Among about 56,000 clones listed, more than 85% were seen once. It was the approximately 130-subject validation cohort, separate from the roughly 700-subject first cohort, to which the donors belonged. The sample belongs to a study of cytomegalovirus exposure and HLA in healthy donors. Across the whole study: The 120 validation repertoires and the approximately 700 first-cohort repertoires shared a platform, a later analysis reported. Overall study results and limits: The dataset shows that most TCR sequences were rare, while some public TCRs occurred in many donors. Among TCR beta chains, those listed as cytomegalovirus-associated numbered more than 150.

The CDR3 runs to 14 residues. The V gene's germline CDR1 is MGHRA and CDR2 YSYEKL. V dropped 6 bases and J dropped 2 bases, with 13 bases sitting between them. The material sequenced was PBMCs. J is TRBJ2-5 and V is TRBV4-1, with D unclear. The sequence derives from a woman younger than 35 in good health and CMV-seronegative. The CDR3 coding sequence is TGCGCCAGCAGACCCAAGGAGTCGCAAGAGACCCAGTACTTC. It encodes CASRPKESQETQYF.